The 3 T cell receptor beta chains given below trace back to one sample, sequenced in a study of human T cells and chemical hapten exposure. Library construction involved attaching unique molecular identifiers to individual cDNA molecules, which allowed quantitative, reproducible TCR counting. TCRdb used MiXCR to reprocess the reads, holding one entry per CDR3 protein. This table holds 450 to 550 distinct CDR3 sequences, around 96% found once. Unfractionated whole blood was the source from which total RNA was extracted. Specimen: whole blood. The source is a human donor who had alopecia or was a healthy volunteer (not recorded which). Some clones in this sample may be carry-over from other donors' samples. This table probably holds off-target reads from a library built for another chain.

The V call is TRBV9, the J call TRBJ2-6; 7 nucleotides align to TRBD1. Losses at the gene ends were 4 bases for V and 0 bases for J; bases not matched to a gene: 10. Germline loops: CDR1 SGDLS, CDR2 YYNGEE. This CDR3 is built from 18 residues. The CDR3, as DNA: TGTGCCAGCAGCACCTGGGACAGACCCTACTCTGGGGCCAACGTCCTGACTTTC. This translates into CASSTWDRPYSGANVLTF.

This clonotype was seen only once. The chain's CDR3 is CSVVPGTYEQYF. CDR3 coding DNA: TGCAGCGTTGTTCCAGGGACCTACGAGCAGTACTTC. J is TRBJ2-7 and V is TRBV29-1, with D perhaps matching TRBD1 (5 bases). V lost 4 bases and J lost 2, with 9 bases in between. This CDR3 has 12 residues. Germline V lookup: CDR1 SQVTM, CDR2 ANQGSEA.

The rearrangement links TRBV7-2 to TRBJ1-5; D gene ambiguous. The CDR3 totals 17 residues. Trimming left V 3 bases short and J 1 base short, with 16 bases between. CDR1 and CDR2 from the germline V gene are SGHTA and FQGNSA. This chain's CDR3 is CASSFGPRRESNQPQHF. The CDR3 nucleotides read TGTGCCAGCAGCTTCGGTCCTCGAAGGGAGAGCAATCAGCCCCAGCATTTT.